The 30 T cell receptor beta chains listed next were all sequenced from one sample in a study of monozygotic twins with inflammatory bowel disease. For each CDR3 protein, TCRdb gives one entry from its re-call of the 5' RACE reads, without DNA. This sample contains 93,000 or so distinct CDR3 sequences. The sample was blood. Every receptor here comes from a human donor with ulcerative colitis or Crohn's disease, or a healthy co-twin of an affected twin (not recorded which).

The chain carries TRBV7-3 and TRBJ2-5; the TCRdb D gene call, TRBD2, has no DNA to confirm it. CDR3 length: 16 amino acids. Germline-derived CDR1 and CDR2 are SGHTA and FQGTGA. The CDR3 sequence: CASSWGLAGGQETQYF.

This sequence joins TRBV5-5 and TRBJ2-2; TCRdb's D call, TRBD1, is unchecked because there is no DNA. CDR3 length equals 15 residues. CDR1 and CDR2 from the germline V gene are SGHKS and YYEKEE (reference sequence). The CDR3 spells CASSFRGDLTGELFF.

V is TRBV5-1 and J is TRBJ2-1; without DNA, the TCRdb call of TRBD1 cannot be checked. This CDR3 region has 17 residues. Germline assignment: CDR1 SGHRS and CDR2 YFSETQ. The CDR3 sequence: CASSLAVGTVAPGEQFF.

The chain combines TRBV27 with TRBJ1-1; TCRdb names TRBD1, which stays unverified in the absence of DNA. Germline V CDR1 and CDR2: MNHEY, SMNVEV (reference sequence). This CDR3 is built from 13 residues. The CDR3 spells CASRRPGSTEAFF.

CDR3: CSASPQRADNQPQHF. V and J are TRBV20-1 and TRBJ1-5. CDR1 DFQATT and CDR2 SNEGSKA come from the germline V gene (reference sequence). The CDR3 runs 15 residues.

This rearrangement joins TRBV14 to TRBJ2-2. Per the germline V gene, CDR1 is SGHDN and CDR2 is FVKESK. The CDR3 is 14 amino acids. CDR3 protein: CASQRQVNTGELFF.

The chain recombines TRBV29-1 with TRBJ2-5; TCRdb picks TRBD1, but there is no DNA to check that call. This CDR3 is 14 amino acids long. Germline CDR1 and CDR2: SQVTM and ANQGSEA. CDR3 loop: CGTTPGGFLETQYF.

This chain uses TRBV6-2 or TRBV6-3 with TRBJ2-3; TCRdb gives TRBD1 as the D gene, but with no DNA this cannot be confirmed. Germline V gene data show CDR1 as MNHEY and CDR2 as SVGEGT. The CDR3 totals 15 residues. CDR3 in amino acids: CASSYSTGRADTQYF.

The rearrangement links TRBV7-9 to TRBJ1-2. CDR1 and CDR2 from the germline V gene are SEHNR and FQNEAQ (reference sequence). The length of the CDR3 is 14 residues. The CDR3 sequence: CASSPSALNYGYTF.

The V gene is TRBV6-1, the J gene TRBJ2-1; checking the TCRdb D call of TRBD2 is not possible without DNA. The germline CDR1 and CDR2 sequences are MNHNS and SASEGT. This CDR3 has 15 amino acids. This CDR3 is CATSDTSGRADEQFF.

J is TRBJ2-6 and V is TRBV6-1. The germline V gene has CDR1 MNHNS and CDR2 SASEGT. The CDR3 runs 16 residues. This chain's CDR3 is CASSLIVVSGANVLTF.

This chain uses TRBV7-6 with TRBJ1-1; TCRdb lists TRBD1, though no DNA is available to test this call. The CDR3 is made up of 14 amino acids. Looked up from germline, CDR1 is SGHVS and CDR2 is FNYEAQ. CDR3 sequence reads: CASSSTGTGVVAFF.

V gene TRBV7-2 combines with J gene TRBJ2-7. CDR3 length: 14 amino acids. Germline values: CDR1 SGHTA, CDR2 FQGNSA. Here the CDR3 reads CASRGNSWGYEQYF. Full variable domain (outside the CDR3, taken from reference TRBV7-2 and TRBJ2-7): GAGVSQSPSNKVTEKGKDVELRCDPISGHTALYWYRQSLGQGLEFLIYFQGNSAPDKSGLPSDRFSAERTGGSVSTLTIQRTQQEDSAVYLCASRGNSWGYEQYFGPGTRLTVT.

The V call is TRBV30, the J call TRBJ1-5. Germline lookup yields CDR1 GTSNPN and CDR2 SVGIG (reference sequence). This CDR3 spans 14 amino acids. CDR3 sequence: CAWSPDLGNQPQHF.

The gene calls are TRBV6-1 and TRBJ2-2. Germline loops: CDR1 MNHNS, CDR2 SASEGT. The CDR3 is made up of 16 amino acids. The CDR3 loop is CASSPILRTNTGELFF.

This rearrangement joins TRBV11-2 to TRBJ2-3; TCRdb's assignment of TRBD1 cannot be checked, as there is no DNA. This CDR3 is built from 15 residues. CDR1 and CDR2 (germline): SGHAT, FQNNGV. The chain's CDR3 is CASSILLGTTDTQYF.

The V gene is TRBV29-1, the J gene TRBJ1-2. CDR3 length equals 12 residues. Germline V gene lookup returns CDR1 SQVTM and CDR2 ANQGSEA. CDR3 sequence: CSVGGVDYGYTF.

The chain joins TRBV30 to TRBJ2-2. The CDR3 contains 14 residues. Germline lookup yields CDR1 GTSNPN and CDR2 SVGIG (reference sequence). The CDR3 loop is CAWSVIEFTGELFF.

The rearrangement uses TRBV20-1 and TRBJ1-2; TCRdb selects TRBD1, and the lack of DNA leaves this call unchecked. This CDR3 is 13 amino acids long. Germline V gives CDR1 DFQATT, CDR2 SNEGSKA (reference sequence). CDR3 loop: CSLYRDVVYGYTF.

The chain is built from TRBV20-1 and TRBJ2-3. This CDR3 is built from 15 residues. Germline CDR1 is DFQATT and CDR2 is SNEGSKA (reference sequence). The chain's CDR3 is CSASLGQTMEDTQYF.

The chain has TRBV4-3 and TRBJ2-5. The CDR3 runs to 14 residues. In germline, CDR1 is LGHNA, CDR2 YSLEER. The CDR3 here is CASSQDGYQETQYF.

This chain joins TRBV18 and TRBJ2-1; TCRdb selects TRBD2, and the lack of DNA leaves this call unchecked. Germline V CDR1 and CDR2: KGHSH, LQKENI. The CDR3 is 15 amino acids. CDR3: CASSPTGTIYNEQFF.

V usage is TRBV20-1 and J usage is TRBJ1-1. CDR1 is DFQATT, CDR2 SNEGSKA, per germline (reference sequence). This CDR3 comprises 16 residues. This CDR3 is CSASHALRAGVTEAFF.

This chain links TRBV20-1 with TRBJ2-7; with no DNA, the TCRdb D assignment of TRBD2 cannot be verified. Germline loops: CDR1 DFQATT, CDR2 SNEGSKA (reference sequence). This CDR3 has 14 residues. The CDR3 loop is CSARPLAGLYEQYF.

The chain combines TRBV20-1 with TRBJ1-5. Germline-derived CDR1 and CDR2 are DFQATT and SNEGSKA (reference sequence). The CDR3 spans 15 residues. CDR3 amino acids: CSAPGGLASNQPQHF.

The chain couples TRBV7-6 to TRBJ2-3; lacking DNA, the TRBD1 call made by TCRdb goes unchecked. This CDR3 spans 14 amino acids. CDR1 is SGHVS, CDR2 FNYEAQ, per germline. The CDR3 loop reads CASSRQGLVDTQYF.

The V gene is TRBV18, the J gene TRBJ2-5. The CDR3 runs to 13 residues. The V gene's germline CDR1 is KGHSH and CDR2 LQKENI. CDR3 residues: CASSPPLSETQYF. Supplemented by reference TRBV18 and TRBJ2-5, the full variable domain reads NAGVMQNPRHLVRRRGQEARLRCSPMKGHSHVYWYRQLPEEGLKFMVYLQKENIIDESGMPKERFSAEFPKEGPSILRIQQVVRGDSAAYFCASSPPLSETQYFGPGTRLLVL.

This chain connects TRBV15 to TRBJ1-6; TCRdb proposes TRBD1, but this gene call is untestable without DNA. CDR3 length equals 15 residues. Germline V gives CDR1 LNHNV, CDR2 YYDKDF (reference sequence). The CDR3 reads CATSWGRGDYSPLHF.

This chain links TRBV7-2 with TRBJ2-1; TCRdb names TRBD2, which stays unverified in the absence of DNA. Germline loops: CDR1 SGHTA, CDR2 FQGNSA. The CDR3 has 16 amino acids. The CDR3 protein is CASSSLAGVFGNEQFF. Drawing the rest from reference TRBV7-2 and TRBJ2-1, the complete variable domain is GAGVSQSPSNKVTEKGKDVELRCDPISGHTALYWYRQSLGQGLEFLIYFQGNSAPDKSGLPSDRFSAERTGGSVSTLTIQRTQQEDSAVYLCASSSLAGVFGNEQFFGPGTRLTVL.

This chain uses TRBV6-5 with TRBJ2-7; there is no DNA to check the TCRdb D call of TRBD1. This CDR3 is 15 amino acids long. The V gene's germline CDR1 is MNHEY and CDR2 SVGAGI. The CDR3: CASNSWDSPLYEQYF.